This T cell receptor (beta chain) was sequenced in a study of blood T cells in healthy people across ages. Ten or more counts support this clonotype. This CDR3 region has 16 residues. Trimming took off 0 bases at V and 2 bases at J, with 15 bases between the two ends. Germline V CDR1 and CDR2: SGHRS, YFSETQ. Then a second PCR, running roughly 7 to 11 cycles, was carried out with a sample-barcoded 5' primer and a J-beta primer mix. In TCRdb, the 5' RACE reads were re-called with MiXCR into one record per CDR3 protein. The profile shows around 800,000 distinct CDR3 sequences, 35% to 60% of them singletons.

This clonotype originated in a man older than 75 in good health. Material for sequencing was blood. The chain has TRBV5-1 and TRBJ2-7; D is perhaps TRBD1 or TRBD2 (5 bases each). The DNA of the CDR3 is TGCGCCAGCAGCTTGGATGGGGCAGGGACCGCCTACGAGCAGTACTTC. Translating gives CASSLDGAGTAYEQYF.